Listed below are T cell receptor beta chains from one sample, sequenced in a study of T-cell memory formation after mild COVID-19. TCRdb recomputed calls from the 5' RACE reads with MiXCR, one row per CDR3 protein. The sample consists of 550,000 to 600,000 distinct CDR3 sequences, around 15% of them appearing once. The material sequenced was PBMCs or a T cell subset sorted from them (not recorded which). These receptors were taken from an adult woman who had mild COVID-19 (a few samples of this study predate the infection). Cell type and time point are not known. The CDR3 runs from the conserved cysteine through the conserved F or W. Each record gives: J gene, V gene, clone size, D gene, CDR3 DNA, CDR3 protein. The D gene is left open where the match is weak. Part of the rows lack a size; the others show once, few, many or a class for expanded clones.

TRBJ2-1,TRBV12-3/TRBV12-4,-,TRBD2,TGTGCCAGCAACCCGGGACTAGGGGAACACAATGAGCAGTTCTTC,CASNPGLGEHNEQFF
TRBJ2-3,TRBV5-1,few,-,TGCGCCAGCAGCTCAGGGACGTCAGCAGATACGCAGTATTTT,CASSSGTSADTQYF
TRBJ2-1,TRBV7-9,few,TRBD2,TGTGCCAGCAGCTTATCCCTAGCGGGGGCCAATGAGCAGTTCTTC,CASSLSLAGANEQFF
TRBJ2-5,TRBV2,few,-,TGTGCCAGCAGGCCTCGGAACAGGGTACCGGAGACCCAGTACTTC,CASRPRNRVPETQYF
TRBJ2-1,TRBV6-2/TRBV6-3,few,-,TGTGCCAGCAGACCCCCTCGGTTCGCGGGTCTGCACAATGAGCAGTTCTTC,CASRPPRFAGLHNEQFF
TRBJ1-1,TRBV7-2,once,TRBD1,TGTGCCAGCAGCCCGGGAGGCAGGGGGCGTGGAGCTTTCTTT,CASSPGGRGRGAFF
TRBJ1-5,TRBV10-2,few,TRBD1,TGCGCCAGCAGACCCGGGACAGGCGATAGCAATCAGCCCCAGCATTTT,CASRPGTGDSNQPQHF
TRBJ1-3,TRBV15,-,TRBD1,TGTGCCACCAGCAAAGACAGGGGAGGAGGAAACACCATATATTTT,CATSKDRGGGNTIYF
TRBJ2-1,TRBV4-2,few,TRBD2,TGTGCCAGCAGCCAAGTGTGGGGGGGTACGGATTTTGGGTCCTACAATGAGCAGTTCTTC,CASSQVWGGTDFGSYNEQFF
TRBJ1-1,TRBV20-1,few,TRBD1,TGCAGTGCTAGAGGACAGGGCAATAAGAACACTGAAGCTTTCTTT,CSARGQGNKNTEAFF
TRBJ2-3,TRBV10-3,few,TRBD2,TGTGCCATCAGTGAGTCTGGGCTAGCGGGGGGGCCCGCAGATACGCAGTATTTT,CAISESGLAGGPADTQYF
TRBJ1-3,TRBV12-3/TRBV12-4,few,-,TGTGCCAGCAGCCAGAGGGATAGCTCTGGAAACACCATATATTTT,CASSQRDSSGNTIYF
TRBJ1-4,TRBV7-8,-,TRBD1,TGTGCCAGCAGCGCTCAGGGGGTAGCAACTAATGAAAAACTGTTTTTT,CASSAQGVATNEKLFF
TRBJ1-1,TRBV29-1,-,-,TGCAGCGTTCGGATCCCTGAAGCTTTCTTT,CSVRIPEAFF
TRBJ1-4,TRBV2,many,TRBD1,TGTGCCAGCAGGGAGACAGGGCCACTTGAAAAACTGTTTTTT,CASRETGPLEKLFF
TRBJ2-7,TRBV7-2,few,-,TGTGCCAGCAGCTCCCCGAATGGGCGCGACGAGCAGTACTTC,CASSSPNGRDEQYF
TRBJ1-6,TRBV7-9,-,-,TGTGCCAGCAGCTTATGGGCGGATAATTCACCCCTCCACTTT,CASSLWADNSPLHF
TRBJ1-5,TRBV20-1,-,-,TGCAGTGCTAGAGATGGAGGTCAGGGCGGCAATCAGCCCCAGCATTTT,CSARDGGQGGNQPQHF
TRBJ2-5,TRBV3-1,few,-,TGTGCCAGCAGTCGAGGGGGGACAGCACAAGAGACCCAGTACTTC,CASSRGGTAQETQYF
TRBJ2-7,TRBV30,-,-,TGTGCCTGGAGTGGGCAGGGGAATTCCTACGAGCAGTACTTC,CAWSGQGNSYEQYF
TRBJ2-7,TRBV10-3,few,TRBD2,TGTGCCATCAGTGCTGGCGGGGGGGCCCACGAGCAGTACTTC,CAISAGGGAHEQYF
TRBJ1-5,TRBV6-2/TRBV6-3,few,-,TGTGCCAGCAGCTCTAACATCCTGGGTAGCAATCAGCCCCAGCATTTT,CASSSNILGSNQPQHF
TRBJ2-1,TRBV2,few,TRBD2,TGTGCCAGCAGTGGTGCGGGAGATTCCTACAATGAGCAGTTCTTC,CASSGAGDSYNEQFF
TRBJ1-2,TRBV19,-,-,TGTGCCAGTAACAGAGGGGCCGCCTTAGGCTACACCTTC,CASNRGAALGYTF
TRBJ2-1,TRBV24-1,few,TRBD2,TGTGCCACCAGTGATCCTCTAGCGGGGGGGCCTTGGGAGCAGTTCTTC,CATSDPLAGGPWEQFF
TRBJ2-3,TRBV6-1,-,-,TGTGCCAGCAGTGTAGGGAGAGGGAGCACAGATACGCAGTATTTT,CASSVGRGSTDTQYF
TRBJ1-1,TRBV19,few,-,TGTGCCAGTAGTACAGGACAGTCGAACACTGAAGCTTTCTTT,CASSTGQSNTEAFF
TRBJ2-3,TRBV12-3/TRBV12-4,few,-,TGTGCCAGCAGTTTCTCGGGAGTTGATACGCAGTATTTT,CASSFSGVDTQYF
TRBJ1-5,TRBV29-1,-,TRBD1,TGCAGCGTTGAAGGAGGGGGCGGACCCCAGCATTTT,CSVEGGGGPQHF
TRBJ1-5,TRBV20-1,-,TRBD1,TGCAGTGCTCATGCACCGGGACAGCTAAATCAGCCCCAGCATTTT,CSAHAPGQLNQPQHF
TRBJ1-1,TRBV27,few,-,TGTGCCAGCAGTTTATTAGGGGGGGACACTGAAGCTTTCTTT,CASSLLGGDTEAFF
TRBJ1-5,TRBV13,-,TRBD1,TGTGCCAGCAGTTATAAGGGGGCACGTCAGCCCCAGCATTTT,CASSYKGARQPQHF
TRBJ1-4,TRBV19,-,-,TGTGCCAGTAGTACCCGGCGTGAAAAACTGTTTTTT,CASSTRREKLFF
TRBJ1-5,TRBV5-1,many,TRBD1,TGCGCCAGCAGTCTTCGGACAGGGCAGGATCAGCCCCAGCATTTT,CASSLRTGQDQPQHF
TRBJ2-1,TRBV12-3/TRBV12-4,many,-,TGTGCCAGCAGTTTATCGTGGGGACCGTACAATGAGCAGTTCTTC,CASSLSWGPYNEQFF
TRBJ2-1,TRBV9,-,TRBD2,TGTGCCAGCAGCCCCCCCCCTGCTAGCGGGATCTACAATGAGCAGTTCTTC,CASSPPPASGIYNEQFF
TRBJ2-1,TRBV7-3,few,TRBD2,TGTGCCAGCAGCTTCGGGACTAGAAGAAATGAGCAGTTCTTC,CASSFGTRRNEQFF
TRBJ2-1,TRBV6-5,few,-,TGTGCCAGCAGTAAAAGGGACTACAATGAGCAGTTCTTC,CASSKRDYNEQFF
TRBJ2-3,TRBV6-2/TRBV6-3,-,-,TGTGCCAGCAGTTCGGGAGCCCTCACAGATACGCAGTATTTT,CASSSGALTDTQYF
TRBJ1-2,TRBV6-2/TRBV6-3,-,-,TGTGCCAGCAGTTATTTACACCAGGACAGCTATGGCTACACCTTC,CASSYLHQDSYGYTF
TRBJ2-7,TRBV4-1,few,TRBD1,TGCGCCAGCAGCCAGTATCCGGGACAGGGCTTCTACGAGCAGTACTTC,CASSQYPGQGFYEQYF
TRBJ2-1,TRBV7-3,many,-,TGTGCCAGCAGTTCAGATCGTGATGAGCAGTTCTTC,CASSSDRDEQFF
TRBJ2-2,TRBV5-8,-,TRBD2,TGTGCCAGCAGCCCAAGACTAGCGGTCACCGGGGAGCTGTTTTTT,CASSPRLAVTGELFF
TRBJ2-7,TRBV4-3,few,-,TGCGCCAGCAGCCCCAGGGGCCGCTCCTACGAGCAGTACTTC,CASSPRGRSYEQYF
TRBJ2-1,TRBV12-3/TRBV12-4,-,TRBD1,TGTGCCACCTATCCCTTACAGGGGGCTTACGGTGAGCAGTTCTTC,CATYPLQGAYGEQFF
TRBJ1-1,TRBV6-5,-,-,TGTGCCAGCAGTTACTCGGATCAGGGGAACACTGAAGCTTTCTTT,CASSYSDQGNTEAFF
TRBJ2-7,TRBV2,few,TRBD1,TGTGCCAGCGCAAGAGGGGGGACAGGGAGCTCCTACGAGCAGTACTTC,CASARGGTGSSYEQYF
TRBJ2-1,TRBV30,-,-,TGTGCCTGGAGCCGGGACCACACCATCTACAATGAGCAGTTCTTC,CAWSRDHTIYNEQFF
TRBJ2-4,TRBV3-1,-,TRBD2,TGTGCCAGCAGCCAAGAAAGACTAGCGGGGGGGCCGGAGTACTTC,CASSQERLAGGPEYF
TRBJ2-7,TRBV27,-,-,TGTGCCAGCAGTCCTACCCGGGTGGCAGGGAACGAGCAGTACTTC,CASSPTRVAGNEQYF
TRBJ2-7,TRBV20-1,-,TRBD2,TGCAGTGCTAGTAGCGGGGAGAGCTCCTACGAGCAGTACTTC,CSASSGESSYEQYF
TRBJ1-2,TRBV5-6,-,-,TGTGCCAGCAGCTTGTCGCTGATAGGGGACTATGGCTACACCTTC,CASSLSLIGDYGYTF
TRBJ2-1,TRBV7-9,-,TRBD2,TGTGCCAGCAGCTTAGTCGGTCTAGCGGGAGTAGTTGGTTCTGGTGAGCAGTTCTTC,CASSLVGLAGVVGSGEQFF
TRBJ2-7,TRBV5-4,few,TRBD2,TGTGCCAGCAGCCGCCGCTTAGCGGGCCATAATTACGAGCAGTACTTC,CASSRRLAGHNYEQYF
TRBJ2-4,TRBV7-2,few,-,TGTGCCAGCAGCTCCCAGTTACTAGCCAAAAACATTCAGTACTTC,CASSSQLLAKNIQYF